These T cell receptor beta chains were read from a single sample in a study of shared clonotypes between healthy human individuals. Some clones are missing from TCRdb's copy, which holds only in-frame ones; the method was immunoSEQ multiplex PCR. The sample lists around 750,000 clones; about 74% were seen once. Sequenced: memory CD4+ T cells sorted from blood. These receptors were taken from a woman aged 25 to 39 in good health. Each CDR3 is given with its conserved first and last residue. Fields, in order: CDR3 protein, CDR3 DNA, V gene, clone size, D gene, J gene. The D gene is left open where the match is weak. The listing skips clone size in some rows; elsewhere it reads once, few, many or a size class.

CDR3 protein: CASSRPNTGELFF; CDR3 DNA: TGCGCCAGCAGCAGACCGAACACCGGGGAGCTGTTTTTT; V gene: TRBV5-1; clone size: few; D gene: .; J gene: TRBJ2-2
CDR3 protein: CASSQERSAGTGNTIYF; CDR3 DNA: TGTGCCAGCAGCCAAGAGCGTTCGGCAGGGACTGGAAACACCATATATTTT; V gene: TRBV14; clone size: many; D gene: .; J gene: TRBJ1-3
CDR3 protein: CASSDGGEGNNEQFF; CDR3 DNA: TGCGCCAGCAGTGATGGGGGGGAGGGGAATAATGAGCAGTTCTTC; V gene: TRBV10-1; clone size: .; D gene: TRBD2; J gene: TRBJ2-1
CDR3 protein: CASSSRGTYTDTQYF; CDR3 DNA: TGTGCCAGCAGTAGCAGGGGCACATATACAGATACGCAGTATTTT; V gene: TRBV2; clone size: .; D gene: .; J gene: TRBJ2-3
CDR3 protein: CASSEDRGPRGYTF; CDR3 DNA: TGTGCCAGCAGTGAAGACAGGGGGCCTCGTGGCTACACCTTC; V gene: TRBV25-1; clone size: once; D gene: TRBD1; J gene: TRBJ1-2
CDR3 protein: CASSGSTSGGGNEQFF; CDR3 DNA: TGTGCCAGCAGCGGGTCGACTAGCGGGGGAGGCAATGAGCAGTTCTTC; V gene: TRBV7-8; clone size: once; D gene: TRBD2; J gene: TRBJ2-1
CDR3 protein: CASSLWSVSNQPQHF; CDR3 DNA: TGTGCCAGCAGTTTATGGTCAGTTAGCAATCAGCCCCAGCATTTT; V gene: TRBV28; clone size: .; D gene: .; J gene: TRBJ1-5
CDR3 protein: CASSLGESTGELFF; CDR3 DNA: TGCGCCAGCAGCTTGGGGGAGAGCACCGGGGAGCTGTTTTTT; V gene: TRBV5-1; clone size: .; D gene: .; J gene: TRBJ2-2
CDR3 protein: CASNLDRDQPQHF; CDR3 DNA: TGTGCCAGCAACCTGGACAGGGATCAGCCCCAGCATTTT; V gene: TRBV2; clone size: .; D gene: TRBD1; J gene: TRBJ1-5
CDR3 protein: CAWSGGWEVSNEQFF; CDR3 DNA: TGTGCCTGGAGTGGAGGCTGGGAGGTGAGCAATGAGCAGTTCTTC; V gene: TRBV30; clone size: .; D gene: .; J gene: TRBJ2-1
CDR3 protein: CASSEILSSYNEQFF; CDR3 DNA: TGTGCCAGCAGTGAAATCCTCAGCTCCTACAATGAGCAGTTCTTC; V gene: TRBV6-1; clone size: .; D gene: .; J gene: TRBJ2-1
CDR3 protein: CASSWGGTGVLSGELFF; CDR3 DNA: TGTGCCAGTAGTTGGGGTGGGACGGGAGTGTTGTCCGGGGAGCTGTTTTTT; V gene: TRBV19; clone size: few; D gene: .; J gene: TRBJ2-2
CDR3 protein: CASLGLAGGPGETQYF; CDR3 DNA: TGTGCCAGCCTGGGACTAGCGGGAGGGCCTGGAGAGACCCAGTACTTC; V gene: TRBV2; clone size: .; D gene: TRBD2; J gene: TRBJ2-5
CDR3 protein: CASSPSSPTSSNEQFF; CDR3 DNA: TGTGCCAGCAGCCCCTCGTCCCCGACTAGCAGTAATGAGCAGTTCTTC; V gene: TRBV7-6; clone size: .; D gene: TRBD2; J gene: TRBJ2-1
CDR3 protein: CASSLDRRPANGYTF; CDR3 DNA: TGTGCCAGCAGCTTAGATCGTCGGCCCGCCAATGGCTACACCTTC; V gene: TRBV11-2; clone size: .; D gene: .; J gene: TRBJ1-2
CDR3 protein: CASSLVVGQPQHF; CDR3 DNA: TGTGCCAGCAGCTTAGTAGTCGGTCAGCCCCAGCATTTT; V gene: TRBV7-8; clone size: .; D gene: .; J gene: TRBJ1-5
CDR3 protein: CASSSGDRDTEAFF; CDR3 DNA: TGTGCCAGCAGCTCAGGGGATCGGGACACTGAAGCTTTCTTT; V gene: TRBV28; clone size: .; D gene: .; J gene: TRBJ1-1
CDR3 protein: CASSKPHLASPTFF; CDR3 DNA: TGTGCCAGCAGCAAACCCCACCTGGCCAGCCCAACTTTCTTT; V gene: TRBV7-9; clone size: .; D gene: .; J gene: TRBJ1-1
CDR3 protein: CASSTLDSPNYGYTF; CDR3 DNA: TGTGCCAGTAGTACCCTGGACAGCCCTAACTATGGCTACACCTTC; V gene: TRBV19; clone size: .; D gene: .; J gene: TRBJ1-2
CDR3 protein: CASSPLDRVYGYTF; CDR3 DNA: TGTGCCAGCAGTCCCCTTGACAGGGTCTATGGCTACACCTTC; V gene: TRBV6-6; clone size: .; D gene: TRBD1; J gene: TRBJ1-2
CDR3 protein: CASSLLSGEVITGELFF; CDR3 DNA: TGTGCCAGCAGTTTACTCAGCGGGGAGGTAATCACCGGGGAGCTGTTTTTT; V gene: TRBV28; clone size: .; D gene: TRBD2; J gene: TRBJ2-2
CDR3 protein: CASSLSWHNSPLHF; CDR3 DNA: TGTGCCAGCAGTTTAAGTTGGCACAATTCACCCCTCCACTTT; V gene: TRBV28; clone size: .; D gene: .; J gene: TRBJ1-6
CDR3 protein: CASSGYTEAFF; CDR3 DNA: TGTGCCAGCAGTGGGTACACTGAAGCTTTCTTT; V gene: TRBV2; clone size: .; D gene: .; J gene: TRBJ1-1
CDR3 protein: CASNFQGQGVNEQFF; CDR3 DNA: TGTGCCAGCAACTTCCAGGGACAGGGGGTAAATGAGCAGTTCTTC; V gene: TRBV27; clone size: .; D gene: TRBD1; J gene: TRBJ2-1
CDR3 protein: CASSPDNVWGDEQYF; CDR3 DNA: TGCGCCAGCAGCCCAGATAACGTGTGGGGGGACGAGCAGTACTTC; V gene: TRBV4-1; clone size: .; D gene: .; J gene: TRBJ2-7
CDR3 protein: CASSWGQGLGSETQYF; CDR3 DNA: TGCGCCAGCAGCTGGGGGCAGGGCTTGGGGTCGGAGACCCAGTACTTC; V gene: TRBV5-1; clone size: few; D gene: .; J gene: TRBJ2-5
CDR3 protein: CAWSGGTVNTEAFF; CDR3 DNA: TGTGCCTGGAGTGGTGGGACAGTGAACACTGAAGCTTTCTTT; V gene: TRBV30; clone size: .; D gene: TRBD1; J gene: TRBJ1-1
CDR3 protein: CSVGAGAVNTQYF; CDR3 DNA: TGCAGCGTTGGTGCAGGGGCCGTGAATACGCAGTATTTT; V gene: TRBV29-1; clone size: .; D gene: .; J gene: TRBJ2-3
CDR3 protein: CASSSWGARSNQPQHF; CDR3 DNA: TGTGCCAGCAGTTCCTGGGGGGCGCGGAGCAATCAGCCCCAGCATTTT; V gene: TRBV27; clone size: few; D gene: .; J gene: TRBJ1-5
CDR3 protein: CASSLWAPGTSGQETQYF; CDR3 DNA: TGTGCCAGCAGTTTATGGGCTCCCGGGACTAGCGGACAAGAGACCCAGTACTTC; V gene: TRBV28; clone size: .; D gene: TRBD2; J gene: TRBJ2-5
CDR3 protein: CASSLRDGNYGYTF; CDR3 DNA: TGTGCCAGCAGTTTACGGGACGGCAACTATGGCTACACCTTC; V gene: TRBV27; clone size: once; D gene: .; J gene: TRBJ1-2
CDR3 protein: CASSYPLTDTQYF; CDR3 DNA: TGTGCCAGCAGTTACCCCCTCACAGATACGCAGTATTTT; V gene: TRBV6-5; clone size: .; D gene: .; J gene: TRBJ2-3
CDR3 protein: CASSVAGLAKNNEQFF; CDR3 DNA: TGTGCCAGCAGCGTAGCTGGACTAGCTAAGAACAATGAGCAGTTCTTC; V gene: TRBV9; clone size: .; D gene: TRBD2; J gene: TRBJ2-1
CDR3 protein: CASSYFGTSNTGELFF; CDR3 DNA: TGTGCCAGCAGTTACTTCGGGACTTCGAACACCGGGGAGCTGTTTTTT; V gene: TRBV6-5; clone size: .; D gene: .; J gene: TRBJ2-2
CDR3 protein: CASSTGTGGYEQYF; CDR3 DNA: TGTGCCAGCAGCACCGGGACAGGAGGGTACGAGCAGTACTTC; V gene: TRBV11-2; clone size: .; D gene: TRBD1; J gene: TRBJ2-7
CDR3 protein: CASIRMGGNNEQFF; CDR3 DNA: TGTGCCAGCATCCGAATGGGGGGTAACAATGAGCAGTTCTTC; V gene: TRBV6-1; clone size: .; D gene: .; J gene: TRBJ2-1
CDR3 protein: CASSITSGSRETQYF; CDR3 DNA: TGTGCCAGTAGTATAACTAGCGGGAGTAGAGAGACCCAGTACTTC; V gene: TRBV19; clone size: once; D gene: TRBD2; J gene: TRBJ2-5
CDR3 protein: CASRLGQGGGNTIYF; CDR3 DNA: TGTGCCAGCAGGCTAGGGCAGGGCGGCGGAAACACCATATATTTT; V gene: TRBV7-9; clone size: .; D gene: .; J gene: TRBJ1-3
CDR3 protein: CASSPGLENNEQFF; CDR3 DNA: TGTGCCAGCAGTCCGGGACTAGAAAACAATGAGCAGTTCTTC; V gene: TRBV7-9; clone size: many; D gene: TRBD2; J gene: TRBJ2-1
CDR3 protein: CASSLHQPGQGAGYTF; CDR3 DNA: TGTGCCAGCAGCCTCCATCAACCGGGACAGGGGGCTGGCTACACCTTC; V gene: TRBV4-2; clone size: few; D gene: TRBD1; J gene: TRBJ1-2
CDR3 protein: CASSFPGIKETQYF; CDR3 DNA: TGTGCCAGCAGCTTTCCGGGAATAAAAGAGACCCAGTACTTC; V gene: TRBV7-9; clone size: .; D gene: .; J gene: TRBJ2-5
CDR3 protein: CASSSPSAGANVLTF; CDR3 DNA: TGTGCCAGCAGCTCGCCTAGCGCTGGGGCCAACGTCCTGACTTTC; V gene: TRBV11-2; clone size: .; D gene: .; J gene: TRBJ2-6
CDR3 protein: CASSRGRDQPQHF; CDR3 DNA: TGTGCCAGCTCTCGAGGCAGGGATCAGCCCCAGCATTTT; V gene: TRBV18; clone size: .; D gene: .; J gene: TRBJ1-5